This TCR beta chain was recorded in a study of OX40 agonist ivuxolimab in advanced cancers. Study context: The drug used for patients, ivuxolimab, was an agonistic anti-OX40 (CD134) antibody. Allowance was made for prior anti-PD-1, anti-PD-L1 or anti-CTLA-4 therapy, and about 40% had some.

Excluded were patients having autoimmune disease history or systemic immunosuppression. Baseline, cycle 4 day 1, and cycle 7 day 1 were the blood sampling points. Measured with immunoSEQ multiplex PCR; TCRdb has only the in-frame clones, and not every one. The sample has tens of thousands of clones, 80% to 90% seen once. The sample was CD4+ or CD8+ T cells sorted from blood, taken in a trial of the OX40 agonist ivuxolimab. The sequence came from an adult with an advanced solid tumor such as melanoma, head and neck, liver or kidney cancer.

DNA for the CDR3: TGTGCCTGGAGTAAGGGACAGGGGGCCGATGAGCAGTTCTTC. It specifies CAWSKGQGADEQFF. The chain uses TRBV30 and TRBJ2-1; TRBD1 agrees at 12 bases. J was trimmed by 8 bases and V by 2 bases; bases with no gene match: 4. From germline, CDR1 is GTSNPN and CDR2 SVGIG (reference sequence). There are 14 residues in the CDR3. The full variable domain, completed using reference TRBV30 and TRBJ2-1, is SQTIHQWPATLVQPVGSPLSLECTVEGTSNPNLYWYRQAAGRGLQLLFYSVGIGQISSEVPQNLSASRPQDRQFILSSKKLLLSDSGFYLCAWSKGQGADEQFFGPGTRLTVL.